One sample yielded the 19 T cell receptor beta chains listed below, sequenced in a study of beta chain features in type 1 diabetes. Reverse transcribing all isolated RNA meant expressed TCRB transcripts were sequenced. The protocol was immunoSEQ multiplex PCR, while the TCRdb copy is restricted to in-frame clones and leaves out a portion. The data contain 310,000 or so clones, 7.5% to 9% of them singletons. The sequenced sample consisted of central memory CD4+ T cells from blood. All receptors come from a woman under 30 in good health.

This clone has just a few counts. The chain joins TRBV2 to TRBJ2-1; D could derive from TRBD1 or TRBD2 (6 bases each). V lost 6 bases and J 9 bases, leaving 15 bases between the germline ends. The CDR3 contains 13 residues. CDR1 is SNHLY, CDR2 FYNNEI, per germline. For the CDR3, the DNA is TGTGCCAGCAGGGACAGACTAGGCGGTGAGCAGTTCTTC. Amino acids: CASRDRLGGEQFF.

In this sample, this clone turned up a few times. The chain combines TRBV6-5 with TRBJ1-2; no clear D. This CDR3 comprises 13 residues. Germline values: CDR1 MNHEY, CDR2 SVGAGI. V lost 4 bases, J lost 7 bases, and 13 bases lay in between. The CDR3 region is CASSFSGSFGYTF. CDR3 DNA sequence: TGTGCCAGCAGTTTCTCGGGGTCCTTTGGCTACACCTTC.

This clone was counted a few times. The chain is built from TRBV6-1 and TRBJ2-7; 10 bases fit TRBD1. The length of the CDR3 is 14 residues. Germline V lookup: CDR1 MNHNS, CDR2 SASEGT. V lost 7 bases to trimming and J lost 1 base; unmatched junction nucleotides: 4. As DNA, the CDR3 is TGTGCCAGCATTTGGACAGGGGGTTCCTACGAGCAGTACTTC. Translating gives CASIWTGGSYEQYF.

This clone came up a few times. The rearrangement uses TRBV5-1 and TRBJ2-5; D perhaps matches TRBD2 (5 bases). Germline CDR1 and CDR2: SGHRS and YFSETQ. Trimming pared 4 bases from V and 4 bases from J, leaving 17 bases between. The CDR3 runs to 15 residues. The CDR3 reads CASSVLGEHGETQYF. CDR3 coding DNA: TGCGCCAGCAGCGTACTAGGAGAACACGGAGAGACCCAGTACTTC.

V usage is TRBV7-2 and J usage is TRBJ1-5, with a possible D match to TRBD1 (5 bases). The length of the CDR3 is 15 residues. The V end lost 5 bases, the J end lost 1 base, and 12 bases lay between the germline ends. Germline V lookup: CDR1 SGHTA, CDR2 FQGNSA. The CDR3 loop is CASSQGDPSNQPQHF. The CDR3 DNA reads TGTGCCAGCAGCCAAGGGGATCCCAGCAATCAGCCCCAGCATTTT. Using reference TRBV7-2 and TRBJ1-5 for the parts outside the CDR3, the full variable domain is GAGVSQSPSNKVTEKGKDVELRCDPISGHTALYWYRQSLGQGLEFLIYFQGNSAPDKSGLPSDRFSAERTGGSVSTLTIQRTQQEDSAVYLCASSQGDPSNQPQHFGDGTRLSIL.

This clone was found a few times. J is TRBJ2-2 and V is TRBV2, with no clear D. V dropped 5 bases and J dropped 6 bases, with 4 bases sitting between them. CDR3 length equals 11 residues. Per germline, CDR1 SNHLY and CDR2 FYNNEI. The CDR3 protein is CASSFAGELFF. The CDR3 DNA follows: TGTGCCAGCAGTTTTGCCGGGGAGCTGTTTTTT.

This clone was observed a few times. The chain uses TRBV29-1 and TRBJ1-1; maybe TRBD1 (6 bases). From germline, CDR1 is SQVTM and CDR2 ANQGSEA. The CDR3 length is 12 residues. V lost 5 bases and J 1 base, leaving 8 bases between the germline ends. CDR3 DNA sequence: TGCAGCGTTTCGACAGGGAACACTGAAGCTTTCTTT. Residues: CSVSTGNTEAFF.

J is TRBJ2-5 and V is TRBV18; a possible D gene is TRBD1 (6 bases). Trimming left V 8 bases short and J 2 bases short, with 15 bases between. This CDR3 has 14 amino acids. Germline V lookup: CDR1 KGHSH, CDR2 LQKENI. The CDR3 bases are TGTGCCAGCCAATTTCGACAGGAGCAAGAGACCCAGTACTTC. Encoded protein: CASQFRQEQETQYF.

This clone occurred a few times. The chain joins TRBV7-9 to TRBJ1-4; no firm D call. The V end lost 5 bases, the J end lost 4 bases, and 14 bases lay between the germline ends. The CDR3 contains 15 residues. CDR1 is SEHNR, CDR2 FQNEAQ, per germline (reference sequence). CDR3 residues: CASSPRGGRNEKLFF. The DNA of the CDR3 is TGTGCCAGCAGCCCACGGGGAGGACGTAATGAAAAACTGTTTTTT.

This clone was detected only a few times. This sequence joins TRBV2 and TRBJ2-1; D remains unclear. The V and J ends lost 6 bases and 4 bases respectively, with 7 bases between them. The CDR3 extends over 12 amino acids. Germline CDR1 and CDR2: SNHLY and FYNNEI. The DNA for the CDR3 is TGTGCCAGCAGGGTAGAGTACAATGAGCAGTTCTTC. This encodes CASRVEYNEQFF.

This clone was seen only a few times. The chain recombines TRBV7-2 with TRBJ2-2; a possible D gene is TRBD1 (5 bases). V dropped 2 bases and J dropped 7 bases, with 14 bases sitting between them. The germline V gene encodes CDR1 SGHTA and CDR2 FQGNSA. This CDR3 has 15 residues. DNA for the CDR3: TGTGCCAGCAGCTTATTCGTGGGGCAGGTCGGGGAGCTGTTTTTT. It translates to CASSLFVGQVGELFF.

The chain uses TRBV7-3 and TRBJ1-2, with TRBD1 matching over 8 bases. With 5 bases clipped from V and 8 bases from J, the junction kept 7 bases outside the gene matches. In germline, CDR1 is SGHTA, CDR2 FQGTGA. The CDR3 has 13 amino acids. In DNA form, the CDR3 reads TGTGCCAGCAGCACGGGGACAGGAAGCGGCTACACCTTC. The encoded protein is CASSTGTGSGYTF. Drawing the rest from reference TRBV7-3 and TRBJ1-2, the complete variable domain is GAGVSQTPSNKVTEKGKYVELRCDPISGHTALYWYRQSLGQGPEFLIYFQGTGAADDSGLPNDRFFAVRPEGSVSTLKIQRTERGDSAVYLCASSTGTGSGYTFGSGTRLTVV.

This chain connects TRBV7-8 to TRBJ1-5; D is uncertain. V was pared by 5 bases and J by 0 bases, with 14 bases between. This CDR3 contains 16 residues. The germline V gene encodes CDR1 SGHVS and CDR2 FQNEAQ. The CDR3 DNA reads TGTGCCAGCAGCATCGCTGGTTGGTATAGCAATCAGCCCCAGCATTTT. Translation: CASSIAGWYSNQPQHF.

This clone occurred a few times. The chain couples TRBV7-2 to TRBJ2-3; 11 positions agree with TRBD2. CDR1 and CDR2 (germline): SGHTA, FQGNSA. V dropped 0 bases and J dropped 5; count of bases not matched to a gene: 4. The CDR3 contains 16 residues. CDR3 residues: CASSLAALAGVDTQYF. CDR3 coding DNA: TGTGCCAGCAGCTTAGCGGCACTAGCGGGAGTAGATACGCAGTATTTT.

The chain employs TRBV9 and TRBJ1-4; the match to TRBD1 covers 7 bases. Germline V gene data show CDR1 as SGDLS and CDR2 as YYNGEE. The CDR3 is made up of 15 amino acids. V gave up 0 bases and J gave up 6 bases; unmatched junction bases: 5. This CDR3 is CASSVERGPDEKLFF. In nucleotides, the CDR3 is TGTGCCAGCAGCGTAGAGAGGGGGCCTGATGAAAAACTGTTTTTT.

This clone appeared many times. The genes are TRBV5-4 and TRBJ2-7; possible D gene TRBD1, 5 bases. Germline V lookup: CDR1 SGHNT, CDR2 YYREEE (reference sequence). V dropped 4 bases and J dropped 0 bases, with 8 bases sitting between them. The CDR3 totals 13 residues. The CDR3 loop is CASSVRASYEQYF. The CDR3 region has the DNA TGTGCCAGCAGCGTCAGGGCCTCCTACGAGCAGTACTTC.

This chain uses TRBV6-5 with TRBJ2-3; 10 nucleotides line up with TRBD2. Germline V CDR1 and CDR2: MNHEY, SVGAGI. The CDR3 is made up of 14 amino acids. Trimming cost V 5 bases and J 6 bases; bases outside gene matches: 5. The CDR3 reads CASSRTSGSDTQYF. The CDR3 DNA is TGTGCCAGCAGTAGGACTAGCGGCTCCGATACGCAGTATTTT.

This clone was recorded at least ten times. This chain links TRBV9 with TRBJ2-3; the D gene is possibly TRBD2 (5 bases). The CDR3 has 16 residues. V shed 3 bases and J shed 2 bases, with 16 bases lying between them. Germline CDR1 is SGDLS and CDR2 is YYNGEE. CDR3 nucleotides: TGTGCCAGCAGCGGTGGGGTAGCGACTTTCACAGATACGCAGTATTTT. As protein: CASSGGVATFTDTQYF.

This clone occurred a few times. V is TRBV25-1 and J is TRBJ1-1; 9 bases line up with TRBD1. The CDR3 loop spans 16 amino acids. Germline V CDR1 and CDR2: MGHDK, SYGVNS. Germline trimming cut 2 bases from V and 4 bases from J; bases unmatched to any gene: 8. CDR3 residues: CASSEPGTGIGTEAFF. CDR3 DNA: TGTGCCAGCAGTGAACCCGGGACAGGGATAGGCACTGAAGCTTTCTTT. Full variable domain (rest looked up from reference TRBV25-1 and TRBJ1-1): EADIYQTPRYLVIGTGKKITLECSQTMGHDKMYWYQQDPGMELHLIHYSYGVNSTEKGDLSSESTVSRIRTEHFPLTLESARPSHTSQYLCASSEPGTGIGTEAFFGQGTRLTVV.